A selection of T cell receptor beta chains follows, all from one sample in a study of cytomegalovirus exposure and HLA in healthy donors. Some clones are missing from TCRdb's copy, which holds only in-frame ones; the method was immunoSEQ multiplex PCR. The table records approximately 110,000 clones, roughly 76% of them present only once. Specimen: PBMCs. The receptors shown here come from a woman aged 55-70 years in good health and CMV-seropositive. The CDR3 runs from the conserved cysteine through the conserved F or W. A D gene is named only where the DNA matches it firmly. Part of the rows lack a size; the others show once, few, many or a class for expanded clones.

len: 15; v_gene: TRBV6-1; abundance: NA; j_gene: TRBJ2-1; d_gene: NA; CDR3aa: CASSTTGTDNNEQFF; CDR3nt: TGTGCCAGCAGTACTACCGGGACTGATAACAATGAGCAGTTCTTC
len: 16; v_gene: TRBV11-2; abundance: NA; j_gene: TRBJ2-2; d_gene: NA; CDR3aa: CASSFNLAPNTGELFF; CDR3nt: TGTGCCAGCAGTTTTAATCTAGCCCCGAACACCGGGGAGCTGTTTTTT
len: 15; v_gene: TRBV7-2; abundance: once; j_gene: TRBJ2-7; d_gene: NA; CDR3aa: CASSLEGSDSYEQYF; CDR3nt: TGTGCCAGCAGCTTAGAAGGCAGCGACTCCTACGAGCAGTACTTC
len: 19; v_gene: TRBV28; abundance: NA; j_gene: TRBJ1-3; d_gene: TRBD1; CDR3aa: CASSPGTGAKSLPGNTIYF; CDR3nt: TGTGCCAGCAGTCCTGGGACAGGGGCGAAGAGCTTGCCTGGAAACACCATATATTTT
len: 13; v_gene: TRBV25-1; abundance: few; j_gene: TRBJ2-5; d_gene: NA; CDR3aa: CASSDPRVETQYF; CDR3nt: TGTGCCAGCAGTGACCCCAGGGTAGAGACCCAGTACTTC
len: 16; v_gene: TRBV7-2; abundance: NA; j_gene: TRBJ2-3; d_gene: NA; CDR3aa: CASSLERAGWGYTQYF; CDR3nt: TGTGCCAGCAGCCTAGAAAGGGCGGGGTGGGGGTATACGCAGTATTTT
len: 12; v_gene: TRBV10-3; abundance: NA; j_gene: TRBJ1-1; d_gene: NA; CDR3aa: CAISESGDEAFF; CDR3nt: TGTGCCATCAGTGAGTCAGGGGATGAAGCTTTCTTT
len: 15; v_gene: TRBV6-4; abundance: NA; j_gene: TRBJ2-1; d_gene: NA; CDR3aa: CASSVRAGQYNEQFF; CDR3nt: TGTGCCAGCAGTGTGCGGGCGGGGCAGTACAATGAGCAGTTCTTC
len: 15; v_gene: TRBV18; abundance: few; j_gene: TRBJ1-1; d_gene: NA; CDR3aa: CASSPSIGEGTEAFF; CDR3nt: TGTGCCAGCTCCCCGAGTATAGGGGAGGGCACTGAAGCTTTCTTT
len: 14; v_gene: TRBV29-1; abundance: once; j_gene: TRBJ1-2; d_gene: NA; CDR3aa: CSVEIRDKYYGYTF; CDR3nt: TGCAGCGTTGAGATCCGGGACAAATACTATGGCTACACCTTC
len: 14; v_gene: TRBV11-3; abundance: NA; j_gene: TRBJ2-1; d_gene: NA; CDR3aa: CASSLSSSYNEQFF; CDR3nt: TGTGCCAGCAGCTTATCTAGCTCCTACAATGAGCAGTTCTTC
len: 17; v_gene: TRBV5-4; abundance: once; j_gene: TRBJ1-4; d_gene: TRBD1; CDR3aa: CASSPGGTGQGGEKLFF; CDR3nt: TGTGCCAGCAGCCCGGGGGGGACTGGACAGGGGGGTGAAAAACTGTTTTTT
len: 13; v_gene: TRBV7-9; abundance: NA; j_gene: TRBJ1-5; d_gene: TRBD1; CDR3aa: CASSLEGAQPQHF; CDR3nt: TGTGCCAGCAGCTTGGAGGGGGCTCAGCCCCAGCATTTT
len: 14; v_gene: TRBV9; abundance: NA; j_gene: TRBJ1-1; d_gene: NA; CDR3aa: CASSAAVSNTEAFF; CDR3nt: TGTGCCAGCAGCGCCGCGGTATCGAACACTGAAGCTTTCTTT
len: 15; v_gene: TRBV28; abundance: NA; j_gene: TRBJ2-7; d_gene: TRBD1; CDR3aa: CASSLFGQGAGEQYF; CDR3nt: TGTGCCAGCAGTTTATTCGGACAGGGGGCGGGTGAGCAGTACTTC
len: 14; v_gene: TRBV7-3; abundance: few; j_gene: TRBJ2-7; d_gene: TRBD2; CDR3aa: CASRTLAGSSEQYF; CDR3nt: TGTGCCAGCAGAACATTAGCGGGGTCCTCCGAGCAGTACTTC
len: 11; v_gene: TRBV30; abundance: once; j_gene: TRBJ1-2; d_gene: TRBD1; CDR3aa: CAWMTGRGYTF; CDR3nt: TGTGCCTGGATGACAGGGCGAGGCTACACCTTC
len: 15; v_gene: TRBV6-1; abundance: NA; j_gene: TRBJ2-7; d_gene: TRBD1; CDR3aa: CASSEGTGVFEEQYF; CDR3nt: TGTGCCAGCAGCGAGGGGACAGGGGTCTTTGAAGAGCAGTACTTC
len: 18; v_gene: TRBV5-1; abundance: NA; j_gene: TRBJ2-2; d_gene: NA; CDR3aa: CAGSLGLFGGADTGELFF; CDR3nt: TGCGCCGGCAGCTTGGGTTTGTTCGGCGGGGCCGACACCGGGGAGCTGTTTTTT
len: 15; v_gene: TRBV27; abundance: NA; j_gene: TRBJ2-1; d_gene: TRBD1; CDR3aa: CASSPLGTAYNEQFF; CDR3nt: TGTGCCAGCAGTCCGCTTGGGACAGCATACAATGAGCAGTTCTTC
len: 15; v_gene: TRBV19; abundance: NA; j_gene: TRBJ1-2; d_gene: TRBD1; CDR3aa: CASSSGQGGNYGYTF; CDR3nt: TGTGCCAGTAGTTCCGGACAGGGTGGTAACTATGGCTACACCTTC
len: 19; v_gene: TRBV7-2; abundance: NA; j_gene: TRBJ1-5; d_gene: NA; CDR3aa: CASSLVPRGQSISNQPQHF; CDR3nt: TGTGCCAGCAGCTTGGTCCCTCGTGGGCAGTCGATTAGCAATCAGCCCCAGCATTTT
len: 14; v_gene: TRBV6-6; abundance: few; j_gene: TRBJ2-1; d_gene: NA; CDR3aa: CASSPSSSYNEQFF; CDR3nt: TGTGCCAGCAGTCCCTCTAGCTCCTACAATGAGCAGTTCTTC
len: 16; v_gene: TRBV10-3; abundance: NA; j_gene: TRBJ2-2; d_gene: TRBD1; CDR3aa: CAISDQTGPNTGELFF; CDR3nt: TGTGCCATCAGCGACCAGACAGGGCCGAACACCGGGGAGCTGTTTTTT
len: 16; v_gene: TRBV19; abundance: few; j_gene: TRBJ1-5; d_gene: TRBD1; CDR3aa: CASSSLPGTGDQPQHF; CDR3nt: TGTGCCAGTAGCAGTCTTCCCGGGACAGGGGACCAGCCCCAGCATTTT
len: 16; v_gene: TRBV6-1; abundance: NA; j_gene: TRBJ1-6; d_gene: NA; CDR3aa: CASSATNRIAFIPLHF; CDR3nt: TGTGCCAGCAGTGCCACAAACAGGATTGCCTTTATCCCCCTCCACTTT
len: 17; v_gene: TRBV2; abundance: NA; j_gene: TRBJ1-4; d_gene: NA; CDR3aa: CASSVSVVGAPGEKLFF; CDR3nt: TGTGCCAGCAGTGTCAGCGTGGTGGGAGCCCCGGGCGAAAAACTGTTTTTT
len: 16; v_gene: TRBV5-1; abundance: few; j_gene: TRBJ2-5; d_gene: TRBD2; CDR3aa: CASRRPGLAGVETQYF; CDR3nt: TGCGCCAGCAGGCGGCCGGGACTAGCGGGGGTTGAGACCCAGTACTTC